The subject of this entry is one TCR beta chain. What antigen it recognizes has not been identified. The sample holds no much larger clone one base away, and base qualities are not on file. In the germline V gene, CDR1 corresponds to SNHLY and CDR2 to FYNNEI. V is clipped by 5 bases and J by 3 bases, and the sequence between their germline boundaries is 17 bases long. From the cysteine up to the phenylalanine, the CDR3 has a length of 17 residues. Only CDR3 DNA remains: 51 bases, in frame from the first base. This sample is part of a study of blood T cell repertoires in COVID-19 (dated by TCRdb to 2020 to 2021). Regarding the complete study: Samples from collaborators originated in the United States, Italy and Spain and spanned both the acute and convalescent phases of COVID-19. The prospective study material was composed of cDNA or gDNA derived from T cells, B-cell-depleted T cells, or PBMCs. Subjects who had been exposed to COVID-19, were actively infected with it, or had recovered from it provided the deeply sampled blood TCRbeta repertoires that made up the dataset. The repertoires were released in a freely available public database intended as a resource for research on the immune response to SARS-CoV-2. The samples were drawn from two sources: the first 160 participants of the ongoing ImmuneRACE study, and 950 to 1,500 subjects contributed by 6 global collaborators. The sample metadata nearly always contained a de-identified subject ID, COVID-19 status, age in years and sex. Where available, HLA class I and class II types were obtained from metadata supplied by the sample provider rather than from assay-based typing. What the study reported, not specific to this receptor: The quantity of clinical and demographic metadata differed by source and by participant and was supplied without curation.

The immunoSEQ Assay, a bias-controlled multiplex PCR, was used to amplify TCRbeta CDR3 regions from genomic DNA. Turning to the authors' computational methods: Within the assay, amplification of reference gene primers was used to estimate how many nucleated cells each sample contained. To quantify the absolute abundance of each unique TCRbeta CDR3 rearrangement, sequence reads were collapsed and filtered. For each sample, productive Simpson clonality was calculated as the square root of Simpson's diversity index across productive rearrangements. TCRdb carries this immuneACCESS record with in-frame sequences only. Its versions omit some clonotypes, under half of them owing to an unresolved V gene in the studies checked, with the rest unexplained. That table supplies the V and J calls and clone size; D and trimming were determined from the DNA. This sample comprises around 500,000 clones, 70% to 90% of them detected only once. The ten most abundant clones make up approximately 2.9% of the sample.

Collaborating institutions collected whole blood in K2EDTA tubes following their own protocols. For TCRbeta analysis, collaborator samples were shipped as frozen whole blood, as isolated PBMCs, or as DNA extracted from either sample type. Input material: peripheral blood. The sequence was obtained from a human donor in a cohort sampled during active COVID-19. The rearranged chain carries TRBV2 and TRBJ2-6, and the D gene may be TRBD1, 6 bases matching. This receptor carries the CDR3 CASSPQGNPNGANVLTF. The nucleotide sequence is TGTGCCAGCAGTCCACAGGGCAACCCCAATGGGGCCAACGTCCTGACTTTC.